The 20 T cell receptor beta chains below were found in one sample sequenced in a study of PD-1 blockade in classical Hodgkin lymphoma. Generated by immunoSEQ multiplex PCR, the TCRdb table keeps only in-frame clones and is missing some. This sample carries some 33,000 clones, 72% of them seen once, and the ten largest clones take 3.5% to 4%. Indicated time point: cycle 4 day 1 (C4D1), after five to seven weeks of nivolumab. Every patient had relapsed following autologous stem cell transplantation, and cohorts differed in brentuximab vedotin exposure. The sample here was peripheral blood mononuclear cells (PBMCs), taken before the fourth cycle of nivolumab. All receptors come from a human donor with classical Hodgkin lymphoma.

This chain connects TRBV27 to TRBJ2-5; TRBD1 matches at 9 bases. The J call may be incorrect, as the DNA end agrees better with TRBJ2-7. The CDR3 loop spans 15 amino acids. Germline V CDR1 and CDR2: MNHEY, SMNVEV (reference sequence). The CDR3 sequence is CASRQDGTGTYEQYF. The CDR3 DNA sequence: TGTGCCAGCAGGCAAGACGGGACAGGGACCTACGAGCAGTACTTC.

This sequence joins TRBV15 and TRBJ2-3; 7 bases are shared with TRBD1. This CDR3 region has 17 residues. V was clipped by 0 bases and J by 1 base; unmatched bases: 7. Per germline, CDR1 LNHNV and CDR2 YYDKDF (reference sequence). In DNA form, the CDR3 reads TGTGCCACCAGCAGAGAGGCCGGGACAGATCGCACAGATACGCAGTATTTT. Amino acids: CATSREAGTDRTDTQYF.

V usage is TRBV5-1 and J usage is TRBJ2-1; TRBD2 matches 12 bases. This CDR3 region has 15 residues. Germline CDR1 reads SGHRS; CDR2 reads YFSETQ. Losses at the gene ends were 4 bases for V and 7 bases for J; bases not matched to a gene: 6. CDR3 loop: CASSLTSGSYNEQFF. CDR3 nucleotide sequence: TGCGCCAGCAGCCTGACTAGCGGGAGTTATAATGAGCAGTTCTTC.

The gene calls are TRBV11-1 and TRBJ1-2; 8 bases are a match to TRBD1. This CDR3 region has 13 residues. CDR1 and CDR2 (germline): SGHAT, FQDESV (reference sequence). The V and J ends lost 7 bases and 8 bases, in that order; junction bases with no gene match: 9. The CDR3 DNA is TGTGCCAGCACGGGGACAGGAGGAGAGGGCTACACCTTC. Translation: CASTGTGGEGYTF.

The table lists this clone with a few counts. The rearrangement links TRBV9 to TRBJ2-7; 7 nucleotides match TRBD1. V was pared by 3 bases and J by 5 bases, with 5 bases of the junction left unmatched. This CDR3 contains 13 residues. Germline CDR1 and CDR2: SGDLS and YYNGEE. The CDR3 here is CASSGTGAHEQYF. The CDR3 nucleotides are TGTGCCAGCAGCGGGACAGGTGCCCACGAGCAGTACTTC.

The chain carries TRBV30 and TRBJ2-3; D assignment may be TRBD1 or TRBD2 (6 bases each). V was clipped by 2 bases and J by 0 bases, with 18 bases between them. The CDR3 is 17 residues long. Germline values: CDR1 GTSNPN, CDR2 SVGIG (reference sequence). The CDR3 nucleotides are TGTGCCTGGAGTTCTTTAGGTCGGGGGCTTAGCACAGATACGCAGTATTTT. Translating it yields CAWSSLGRGLSTDTQYF.

The chain is built from TRBV7-8 and TRBJ1-5; D gene ambiguous. Germline V gene sequence: CDR1 SGHVS, CDR2 FQNEAQ. The CDR3 runs to 15 residues. Trimming pared 5 bases from V and 0 bases from J, leaving 11 bases between. CDR3 DNA: TGTGCCAGCAGCGCGCCCTTCGTTAGCAATCAGCCCCAGCATTTT. This sequence encodes CASSAPFVSNQPQHF.

The chain links TRBV7-9 to TRBJ2-7; D is uncertain. The germline V gene has CDR1 SEHNR and CDR2 FQNEAQ (reference sequence). The CDR3 spans 13 residues. Trimming took 3 bases from V and 4 from J, leaving 10 bases between them. For the CDR3, the DNA is TGTGCCAGCAGCTTTTCGCCTGTGTACGAGCAGTACTTC. Its protein is CASSFSPVYEQYF.

This clone is judged hyperexpanded. This chain joins TRBV4-3 and TRBJ1-2; D possibly corresponds to TRBD1 (6 bases). V lost 0 bases, J lost 8 bases, and 22 bases lay in between. The CDR3 runs 17 residues. Germline CDR1 LGHNA, CDR2 YSLEER. In DNA form, the CDR3 reads TGCGCCAGCAGCCAAGATCGTTCCGGGACATATCGAAGGGGCTACACCTTC. This encodes CASSQDRSGTYRRGYTF.

J is TRBJ2-7 and V is TRBV27; D is perhaps TRBD2 (6 bases). The CDR3 is 16 residues long. With 2 bases removed from V and 1 base from J, the gap between germline ends came to 15 bases. The germline V gene encodes CDR1 MNHEY and CDR2 SMNVEV (reference sequence). The DNA for the CDR3 is TGTGCCAGCAGTTTAGTAGGGGAGGAGGCGTCCTACGAGCAGTACTTC. Translating gives CASSLVGEEASYEQYF.

In this sample, this clone turned up a few times. J is TRBJ2-6 and V is TRBV7-2; tentative D call: TRBD2 (6 bases). V was cut by 2 bases and J by 3 bases, with 8 bases left in between. The CDR3 has 15 residues. Germline values: CDR1 SGHTA, CDR2 FQGNSA. As DNA, the CDR3 is TGTGCCAGCAGCTTACCGGGGGTTGGGGCCAACGTCCTGACTTTC. It encodes CASSLPGVGANVLTF.

The gene calls are TRBV27 and TRBJ2-7; D is perhaps TRBD1 (5 bases). The CDR3 has 14 amino acids. Trimming took 4 bases from V and 5 from J, leaving 15 bases between them. From germline, CDR1 is MNHEY and CDR2 SMNVEV (reference sequence). The CDR3 protein is CASSYQGTQNEQYF. CDR3 DNA sequence: TGTGCCAGCAGTTACCAGGGTACCCAAAACGAGCAGTACTTC.

The V call is TRBV19, the J call TRBJ2-3; D not resolved. V was clipped by 7 bases and J by 3 bases, with 11 bases between them. CDR1 is LNHDA, CDR2 SQIVND, per germline (reference sequence). CDR3 length: 13 residues. The CDR3: CASNPPGTDTQYF. In nucleotides, the CDR3 is TGTGCCAGTAACCCACCTGGGACAGATACGCAGTATTTT. The variable domain in full, with the rest retrieved from reference TRBV19 and TRBJ2-3, is DGGITQSPKYLFRKEGQNVTLSCEQNLNHDAMYWYRQDPGQGLRLIYYSQIVNDFQKGDIAEGYSVSREKKESFPLTVTSAQKNPTAFYLCASNPPGTDTQYFGPGTRLTVL.

This clone was counted only a few times. The V call is TRBV7-8, the J call TRBJ2-1; 7 bases are a match to TRBD2. V lost 6 bases, J lost 6 bases, and 11 bases stayed unmatched. The CDR3 runs 15 residues. Germline CDR1 is SGHVS and CDR2 is FQNEAQ. The CDR3 nucleotides are TGTGCCAGCAGGGAAGGGGAGGGCTCTTTCAATGAGCAGTTCTTC. It translates to CASREGEGSFNEQFF. The complete variable domain, with remaining parts taken from reference TRBV7-8 and TRBJ2-1, reads GAGVSQSPRYKVAKRGQDVALRCDPISGHVSLFWYQQALGQGPEFLTYFQNEAQLDKSGLPSDRFFAERPEGSVSTLKIQRTQQEDSAVYLCASREGEGSFNEQFFGPGTRLTVL.

In its sample, this clone is large. This chain joins TRBV6-6 and TRBJ1-3; D is uncertain. CDR3 length: 12 residues. CDR1 and CDR2 from the germline V gene are MNHNY and SVGAGI (reference sequence). The V and J ends lost 6 bases and 5 bases respectively, with 8 bases between them. CDR3 protein: CASSRPRNTIYF. DNA for the CDR3: TGTGCCAGCAGCCGTCCGCGAAACACCATATATTTT.

The rearrangement uses TRBV6-4 and TRBJ1-1, with unresolved D. Germline V gives CDR1 MRHNA, CDR2 SNTAGT. This CDR3 is 14 amino acids long. Trimming cost V 6 bases and J 1 base, with 12 bases left between them. CDR3 in amino acids: CASRANTENTEAFF. The CDR3 DNA sequence: TGTGCCAGCAGAGCTAATACAGAGAACACTGAAGCTTTCTTT.

The CDR3 nucleotides are TGTGCCAGCAGGCAGGGGGGCTCCTACGAGCAGTACTTC. It is translated as CASRQGGSYEQYF. The chain is built from TRBV28 and TRBJ2-7, with TRBD1 as a possible D gene (7 bases). Germline V lookup: CDR1 MDHEN, CDR2 SYDVKM. The CDR3 has 13 amino acids. The V end was cut by 6 bases, the J end by 0 bases, with 9 bases between.

The chain links TRBV28 to TRBJ2-7; 9 nucleotides agree with TRBD1. The V segment lost 5 bases and the J segment 3 bases; nucleotides outside the gene matches: 8. The CDR3 extends over 15 amino acids. Germline V gives CDR1 MDHEN, CDR2 SYDVKM. The CDR3 DNA reads as TGTGCCAGCAGTGCACCGGGACAGGGATACTACGAGCAGTACTTC. Its protein product is CASSAPGQGYYEQYF.

The chain carries TRBV2 and TRBJ2-4; possibly TRBD1 for D (5 bases). Trimming removed 3 bases from V and 15 bases from J, with 18 bases in between. The germline CDR1 and CDR2 sequences are SNHLY and FYNNEI. This CDR3 has 13 residues. CDR3 coding DNA: TGTGCCAGCAGTGATAGACAGCATAGCCCGCCGTACTTC. Protein sequence: CASSDRQHSPPYF.

This clone was seen a handful of times. J is TRBJ2-7 and V is TRBV30; D unclear. This CDR3 is 13 amino acids long. Germline V gene sequence: CDR1 GTSNPN, CDR2 SVGIG (reference sequence). V lost 1 base to trimming and J lost 2 bases, with 9 bases between them. In DNA form, the CDR3 reads TGTGCCTGGAGTGAAGGGATCACCTACGAGCAGTACTTC. Protein: CAWSEGITYEQYF.